Below are 3 T cell receptor beta chains sequenced from a single sample in a study of T cells after yellow fever vaccination. TCRdb itself ran the 5' RACE reads through MiXCR, one entry per CDR3 protein. The sample includes approximately 160,000 distinct CDR3 sequences, roughly 6.2% of them seen just once. Sequences were derived from CD4+ T cells sorted from PBMCs, sampled on the day of the first yellow fever vaccination. The receptor source for this set is a young man who received the YFV17D yellow fever vaccine.

This clonotype was counted only a few times. The chain recombines TRBV7-3 with TRBJ2-7, with a weak D call TRBD1 (6 bases). The ends were cut back, 3 bases at V and 3 bases at J, with 21 bases in the middle. Germline V gene sequence: CDR1 SGHTA, CDR2 FQGTGA. This CDR3 region has 17 residues. In DNA, the CDR3 is TGTGCCAGCAGCTTGCACCGGGACAAAACTAGTTGCTACGAGCAGTACTTC. This codes for CASSLHRDKTSCYEQYF. Combining the CDR3 with reference TRBV7-3 and TRBJ2-7 gives the whole variable domain GAGVSQTPSNKVTEKGKYVELRCDPISGHTALYWYRQSLGQGPEFLIYFQGTGAADDSGLPNDRFFAVRPEGSVSTLKIQRTERGDSAVYLCASSLHRDKTSCYEQYFGPGTRLTVT.

This clonotype was seen more than once but under ten times. The V and J genes are TRBV4-3 and TRBJ2-5, with D perhaps matching TRBD2 (7 bases). Germline CDR1 and CDR2: LGHNA and YSLEER. Trimming removed 4 bases at V and 4 bases at J, with 22 bases between. There are 17 residues in the CDR3. CDR3 in amino acids: CASSLRPGGGGGETQYF. DNA of the CDR3: TGCGCCAGCAGCCTAAGGCCTGGGGGGGGCGGAGGAGAGACCCAGTACTTC.

The sample holds a few counts of this clonotype. The chain recombines TRBV20-1 with TRBJ2-5; 11 bases are a match to TRBD2. The CDR3 has 16 amino acids. After removal of 6 bases from V and 4 bases from J, the junction contained 13 bases not matched to a gene. Per the germline V gene, CDR1 is DFQATT and CDR2 is SNEGSKA (reference sequence). The CDR3 DNA sequence: TGCAGTGCCCGAGGGGTAGCGGGGGGGCCGCGAGAGACCCAGTACTTC. Its translation: CSARGVAGGPRETQYF.